These 32 T cell receptor beta chains share one sample of origin, sequenced in a study of response to subunit inactivated influenza vaccine. TCRdb analysed the RT-PCR reads with MiXCR anew, one entry per CDR3 protein. Of roughly 790,000 distinct CDR3 sequences listed, 21% are singletons. The sample was PBMCs from blood, taken 5 to 6 days after vaccination. These receptors originate from a man aged 45-65 years who received an inactivated influenza vaccine.

The V gene is TRBV4-3, the J gene TRBJ2-5, with 8 positions matching TRBD2. After removal of 1 base from V and 1 base from J, the junction contained 5 bases not matched to a gene. The germline V gene encodes CDR1 LGHNA and CDR2 YSLEER. The CDR3 runs 16 residues. CDR3 sequence: CASSQAGTRGQETQYF. Written as DNA, the CDR3 is TGCGCCAGCAGCCAAGCCGGGACTAGAGGCCAAGAGACCCAGTACTTC.

The V call is TRBV7-9, the J call TRBJ2-3; D is unresolved. Germline assignment: CDR1 SEHNR and CDR2 FQNEAQ (reference sequence). V gave up 5 bases and J gave up 0 bases, with 15 bases separating them. CDR3 length: 16 amino acids. In nucleotides, the CDR3 is TGTGCCAGCAGCACCAGGACCGCCGGAAGCACAGATACGCAGTATTTT. This encodes CASSTRTAGSTDTQYF.

V and J are TRBV4-1 and TRBJ2-3; 7 bases map to TRBD2. The CDR3 is made up of 14 amino acids. Germline V gene sequence: CDR1 MGHRA, CDR2 YSYEKL. The trim removed 4 bases at V and 4 bases at J, leaving 5 bases unmatched. CDR3 residues: CASSRGGFPDTQYF. CDR3 nucleotide sequence: TGCGCCAGCAGCCGGGGGGGTTTCCCAGATACGCAGTATTTT.

This clonotype has just a few counts. The gene calls are TRBV15 and TRBJ1-1; TRBD1 matches 8 bases. Germline V lookup: CDR1 LNHNV, CDR2 YYDKDF (reference sequence). The length of the CDR3 is 14 residues. Trimming at V came to 0 bases and at J to 6 bases, leaving 3 bases not matched to a gene. CDR3: CATSRDGQGSEAFF. In DNA, the CDR3 is TGTGCCACCAGCAGAGACGGACAGGGCTCTGAAGCTTTCTTT.

This clonotype showed up just once. V is TRBV28 and J is TRBJ2-2, with D possibly being TRBD2 (7 bases). Trimming took 7 bases from V and 0 from J, leaving 18 bases between them. Germline CDR1 and CDR2: MDHEN and SYDVKM. The CDR3 runs 17 residues. CDR3 sequence reads: CASKKGGGHPNTGELFF. CDR3 nucleotides: TGTGCCAGCAAGAAAGGGGGGGGACACCCGAACACCGGGGAGCTGTTTTTT.

This clonotype was detected a few times. The rearrangement uses TRBV4-3 and TRBJ2-3, with 8 bases lining up with TRBD2. J lost 2 bases, V lost 1 base, and 8 bases had no gene match. In germline, CDR1 is LGHNA, CDR2 YSLEER. CDR3 length equals 17 residues. CDR3 loop: CASSQVRISGTTDTQYF. The CDR3 DNA follows: TGCGCCAGCAGCCAAGTCAGGATTAGCGGGACCACAGATACGCAGTATTTT.

This sequence joins TRBV4-2 and TRBJ2-2; 8 bases align to TRBD2. V was pared by 5 bases and J by 5 bases, with 10 bases of the junction left unmatched. CDR1 is LGHNA and CDR2 is YNFKEQ in the germline V gene. The CDR3 sequence is 16 residues long. CDR3 residues: CASSTFRGGQTGELFF. For the CDR3, the DNA is TGTGCCAGCAGCACCTTCCGGGGGGGCCAAACCGGGGAGCTGTTTTTT.

The chain has TRBV20-1 and TRBJ2-1; D is unresolved. CDR1 DFQATT and CDR2 SNEGSKA come from the germline V gene (reference sequence). The CDR3 length is 12 residues. Trimming shortened V by 2 bases and J by 10 bases, and 12 bases separated the two germline ends. This chain's CDR3 is CSARRPGREQFF. DNA of the CDR3: TGCAGTGCTAGAAGGCCCGGTCGAGAGCAGTTCTTC.

The V call is TRBV7-2, the J call TRBJ2-1; D remains ambiguous. Germline V lookup: CDR1 SGHTA, CDR2 FQGNSA. The V gene lost 1 base and the J gene lost 4 bases, with 11 bases spanning the gap. This CDR3 comprises 15 residues. The CDR3, as DNA: TGTGCCAGCAGCTTAGGGCTAACGGTATACAATGAGCAGTTCTTC. Its protein is CASSLGLTVYNEQFF.

The chain carries TRBV29-1 and TRBJ2-7; D gene uncertain. The CDR3 is made up of 12 amino acids. Looked up from germline, CDR1 is SQVTM and CDR2 is ANQGSEA. The V end lost 4 bases, the J end lost 3 bases, and 10 bases lay between the germline ends. The CDR3 region has the DNA TGCAGCGTTGCCAGGAGTGGCTACGAGCAGTACTTC. Its protein is CSVARSGYEQYF.

In this sample, this clonotype turned up a few times. The genes are TRBV4-3 and TRBJ2-7; D possibly matches TRBD1 or TRBD2 (5 bases each). The CDR3 runs 15 residues. Germline CDR1 is LGHNA and CDR2 is YSLEER. Deletions cut 0 bases from V and 3 bases from J, with 12 bases between. CDR3: CASSQDRVGGYEQYF. The CDR3 bases are TGCGCCAGCAGCCAAGATAGGGTTGGGGGCTACGAGCAGTACTTC.

The chain has TRBV11-2 and TRBJ1-4, with D tentatively TRBD1 (5 bases). V lost 4 bases and J 0 bases, leaving 18 bases between the germline ends. This CDR3 has 18 residues. Germline V gives CDR1 SGHAT, CDR2 FQNNGV. The CDR3 spells CASSSSLGGGATNEKLFF. The DNA for the CDR3 is TGTGCCAGCAGCTCCAGCCTCGGGGGGGGAGCAACTAATGAAAAACTGTTTTTT.

The rearrangement uses TRBV14 and TRBJ2-1; TRBD2 matches at 8 bases. The CDR3 contains 16 residues. V shed 3 bases, J shed 2 bases, and the junction held 6 bases outside the gene matches. Per germline, CDR1 SGHDN and CDR2 FVKESK. This chain's CDR3 is CASSHTGLGTYNEQFF. The CDR3 DNA is TGTGCCAGCAGCCATACGGGACTAGGAACCTACAATGAGCAGTTCTTC.

The chain carries TRBV6-5 and TRBJ2-6; 9 bases line up with TRBD1. V shed 2 bases and J 2 bases; nucleotides not matched to a gene: 7. Germline assignment: CDR1 MNHEY and CDR2 SVGAGI. The CDR3 sequence is 18 residues long. The CDR3 sequence: CASSYRETGGPGANVLTF. CDR3 DNA: TGTGCCAGCAGTTACCGAGAAACAGGGGGCCCTGGGGCCAACGTCCTGACTTTC.

This clonotype was observed a handful of times. The rearrangement uses TRBV6-1 and TRBJ1-2, with D hard to call. Germline loops: CDR1 MNHNS, CDR2 SASEGT. The CDR3 loop spans 14 amino acids. V lost 3 bases to trimming and J lost 8 bases, with 16 bases between them. The CDR3 DNA sequence: TGTGCCAGCAGTGATTGGACTATAAATGGAGGCTACACCTTC. This gives the protein CASSDWTINGGYTF.

A few counts support this clonotype. This chain joins TRBV12-3 or TRBV12-4 and TRBJ2-7, with D unresolved. Trimming left V 3 bases short and J 3 bases short, with 9 bases between. This CDR3 is built from 13 residues. CDR3 DNA: TGTGCCAGCAGTTTCGAGCCTAACTACGAGCAGTACTTC. It specifies CASSFEPNYEQYF.

The chain couples TRBV20-1 to TRBJ2-2; 8 nucleotides agree with TRBD2. After removal of 6 bases from V and 5 bases from J, the junction contained 8 bases not matched to a gene. Per germline, CDR1 DFQATT and CDR2 SNEGSKA (reference sequence). This CDR3 is 14 amino acids long. This chain's CDR3 is CSAPTSGGTGELFF. In DNA, the CDR3 is TGCAGTGCGCCCACTAGCGGAGGTACCGGGGAGCTGTTTTTT.

This chain links TRBV9 with TRBJ1-4; D not certain. The CDR3 is 14 amino acids. Germline CDR1 SGDLS, CDR2 YYNGEE. V dropped 3 bases and J dropped 1 base, with 7 bases sitting between them. CDR3 protein: CASSGGRTNEKLFF. In DNA, the CDR3 is TGTGCCAGCAGCGGAGGGAGAACTAATGAAAAACTGTTTTTT.

The chain uses TRBV27 and TRBJ2-3, with 7 bases that match TRBD1. V lost 5 bases to trimming and J lost 6 bases; unmatched junction nucleotides: 2. This CDR3 is 12 amino acids long. Germline V gene sequence: CDR1 MNHEY, CDR2 SMNVEV (reference sequence). DNA of the CDR3: TGTGCCAGCAGTGTGGACAGGGATACGCAGTATTTT. It yields the protein CASSVDRDTQYF.

The chain combines TRBV6-1 with TRBJ2-7; TRBD2 matches 9 bases. Losses at the gene ends were 3 bases for V and 13 bases for J; bases not matched to a gene: 4. Germline loops: CDR1 MNHNS, CDR2 SASEGT. CDR3 length equals 11 residues. CDR3 coding DNA: TGTGCCAGCAGTGATAGCGGGAGAGGTTACTTC. Amino acid sequence: CASSDSGRGYF.

This clonotype was counted between two and nine times. The chain is built from TRBV28 and TRBJ2-7; no clear D gene. V lost 1 base and J 7 bases, leaving 14 bases between the germline ends. This CDR3 contains 14 residues. Germline CDR1 MDHEN, CDR2 SYDVKM. CDR3 DNA: TGTGCCAGCAGTTTATCGGTTGGTCGTCGGGAGCAGTACTTC. The encoded protein is CASSLSVGRREQYF.

The chain couples TRBV20-1 to TRBJ2-7; TRBD1 or TRBD2 may be the D gene (7 bases each). There are 13 residues in the CDR3. V was pared by 6 bases and J by 5 bases, with 17 bases between. The germline V gene has CDR1 DFQATT and CDR2 SNEGSKA (reference sequence). The CDR3 reads CSADRTRSHEQYF. The CDR3 DNA reads as TGCAGTGCGGACAGGACTAGATCCCACGAGCAGTACTTC.

This clonotype was recorded at least ten times. The chain joins TRBV7-2 to TRBJ2-7; possibly TRBD1 for D (6 bases). Trimming shortened V by 1 base and J by 2 bases, and 12 bases separated the two germline ends. The length of the CDR3 is 15 residues. Per germline, CDR1 SGHTA and CDR2 FQGNSA. The CDR3 spells CASSLDLQGTYEQYF. DNA for the CDR3: TGTGCCAGCAGCTTAGACTTACAGGGAACCTACGAGCAGTACTTC.

The V and J genes are TRBV9 and TRBJ2-2; D may be TRBD1 (6 bases). Germline V gene lookup returns CDR1 SGDLS and CDR2 YYNGEE. The CDR3 loop spans 15 amino acids. V lost 5 bases and J lost 8, with 19 bases in between. CDR3 protein: CASSSNNRELGELFF. The CDR3 DNA reads TGTGCCAGCAGTTCAAACAACAGGGAATTGGGGGAGCTGTTTTTT.

The chain carries TRBV27 and TRBJ2-3, with D maybe TRBD1 (5 bases). V was clipped by 6 bases and J by 1 base, with 23 bases between them. Germline assignment: CDR1 MNHEY and CDR2 SMNVEV (reference sequence). CDR3 length: 18 amino acids. Written as DNA, the CDR3 is TGTGCCAGCAGCCCTCAAGTGCACAGGCCCCTTCGCACAGATACGCAGTATTTT. It codes for CASSPQVHRPLRTDTQYF.

This clonotype was recorded at least ten times. This chain joins TRBV7-2 and TRBJ2-1; D gene uncertain. This CDR3 is built from 16 residues. V dropped 8 bases and J dropped 3 bases, with 20 bases sitting between them. Per the germline V gene, CDR1 is SGHTA and CDR2 is FQGNSA. Written as DNA, the CDR3 is TGTGCCAGCTTCCCAACCCGGCTGGACCTCTACAATGAGCAGTTCTTC. It yields the protein CASFPTRLDLYNEQFF. Full variable domain (rest looked up from reference TRBV7-2 and TRBJ2-1): GAGVSQSPSNKVTEKGKDVELRCDPISGHTALYWYRQSLGQGLEFLIYFQGNSAPDKSGLPSDRFSAERTGGSVSTLTIQRTQQEDSAVYLCASFPTRLDLYNEQFFGPGTRLTVL.

This clonotype was observed a handful of times. The chain employs TRBV7-2 and TRBJ2-2, with D possibly matching TRBD1 (5 bases). This CDR3 has 15 residues. V gave up 0 bases and J gave up 5 bases, with 10 bases separating them. Per the germline V gene, CDR1 is SGHTA and CDR2 is FQGNSA. The CDR3 DNA reads TGTGCCAGCAGCTTAGCCGTGGGGCGGACCGGGGAGCTGTTTTTT. Translated, it gives CASSLAVGRTGELFF.

V and J are TRBV29-1 and TRBJ2-7; TRBD2 agrees at 9 bases. The germline CDR1 and CDR2 sequences are SQVTM and ANQGSEA. This CDR3 region has 19 residues. V lost 1 base to trimming and J lost 3 bases; unmatched junction nucleotides: 19. CDR3 in amino acids: CSVEASGIAGEGPLYEQYF. The DNA of the CDR3 is TGCAGCGTTGAAGCGTCAGGAATAGCGGGAGAGGGACCGCTCTACGAGCAGTACTTC.

The table lists this clonotype with a few counts. V and J are TRBV20-1 and TRBJ2-6, with D maybe TRBD2 (5 bases). The CDR3 runs 16 residues. Germline V lookup: CDR1 DFQATT, CDR2 SNEGSKA (reference sequence). Deletions cut 4 bases from V and 4 bases from J, with 17 bases between. The CDR3 loop is CSATGWEKLGANVLTF. In DNA, the CDR3 is TGCAGTGCTACGGGCTGGGAGAAGTTGGGGGCCAACGTCCTGACTTTC.

This clonotype was observed a few times. The chain carries TRBV29-1 and TRBJ1-1, with D possibly TRBD1 on 5 matching bases. CDR3 size: 13 residues. Germline assignment: CDR1 SQVTM and CDR2 ANQGSEA. V gave up 6 bases and J gave up 1 base, with 12 bases separating them. This chain's CDR3 is CSVLDISNTEAFF. In DNA, the CDR3 is TGCAGCGTCTTGGACATCTCGAACACTGAAGCTTTCTTT.

This clonotype was seen only once. The chain recombines TRBV6-2 or TRBV6-3 with TRBJ2-3; D is perhaps TRBD1 or TRBD2 (5 bases each). Germline V gives CDR1 MNHEY, CDR2 SVGEGT. Deletions cut 6 bases from V and 2 bases from J, with 15 bases between. The CDR3 is 15 amino acids. CDR3 loop: CASRLGTVNTDTQYF. CDR3 DNA: TGTGCCAGCAGACTCGGGACCGTTAACACAGATACGCAGTATTTT.

Ten or more counts support this clonotype. This chain uses TRBV29-1 with TRBJ2-1; D may match TRBD1 or TRBD2 (5 bases each). Looked up from germline, CDR1 is SQVTM and CDR2 is ANQGSEA. The length of the CDR3 is 15 residues. V lost 7 bases and J 0 bases, leaving 16 bases between the germline ends. The CDR3 reads CSAPTGGGSYNEQFF. For the CDR3, the DNA is TGCAGCGCCCCAACAGGTGGGGGCTCCTACAATGAGCAGTTCTTC.